This TCR beta chain was recorded in a study of beta chain features in type 1 diabetes. Findings of the study overall: Shorter TCRB CDR3s, moderately but significantly so, marked every one of the four CD4+ subsets in Type 1 diabetes patients.

Germline assignment: CDR1 MNHNY and CDR2 SVGAGI (reference sequence). V was clipped by 6 bases and J by 2 bases, with 12 bases between them. The CDR3 length is 14 residues. Since all of the isolated RNA was reverse transcribed, expressed TCRB transcripts were what got sequenced. The data were produced by immunoSEQ multiplex PCR, yet TCRdb's version contains in-frame clones alone and is incomplete. The sample lists about 370,000 clones, 9.6% occurring once. Note on this clone: Its matching antigen is unknown.

Sequenced input: central memory CD4+ T cells from blood. V and J are TRBV6-6 and TRBJ2-3; no firm D call. This TCR derives from a young man with type 1 diabetes. The CDR3 here is CASSLDGTTDTQYF. CDR3 nucleotide sequence: TGTGCCAGCAGCCTGGACGGCACCACAGATACGCAGTATTTT.